This entry describes one T cell receptor beta chain. What antigen it recognizes has not been identified. No much larger clone exists at a distance of one base, and base qualities are not known. Separate from the approximately 670-subject first cohort, the validation cohort of 90 to 150 subjects was the group to which the donors belonged. The protocol used for the library was the immunoSEQ multiplex PCR assay. Regarding the original processing steps: A statistical classification framework was built for diagnosing cytomegalovirus status from the catalog of TCR beta chain sequences. This is the immuneACCESS table as TCRdb keeps it, with only in-frame sequences that have V and J called. A part of the clones is gone; compared with another copy, unresolved V genes explain less than half, and the rest is unexplained. V and J calls and clone size are as listed in that table; D and trimming were resolved from the DNA. The sample table records roughly 100,000 clones; 85% to 90% of these occur just once. The ten largest clones capture 4% of the sample.

The CDR3 numbers 20 residues from cysteine through phenylalanine. This entry keeps only the CDR3 DNA: 60 bases, framed from base 1. The junction shows trimming of 4 bases on V and 7 bases on J, plus 32 bases between the germline ends. These data are taken from a study of cytomegalovirus exposure and HLA in healthy donors (dated by TCRdb to 2017 to 2019). For context, the study as a whole: The 666 repertoires of the first cohort and the approximately 110 validation repertoires were produced on the same platform, according to a later analysis. The study was designed to test whether signatures of past pathogen exposure could be identified by cataloging public T cell receptors. Besides the first cohort of hundreds of subjects, a separate validation cohort made up of some 110 different subjects was used. High-throughput TCR immunosequencing, statistical association of individual TCRs with disease status, and machine learning were combined to predict cytomegalovirus infection status. Findings and caveats that apply to the study as a whole: In a later analysis, TCRs clustered in the first cohort were found to also tend to co-occur in the 120 or so validation repertoires, with approximately 95% of cluster scores above 0. In vitro tests confirmed that a few of the cytomegalovirus-associated TCR beta chains recognize cytomegalovirus antigens. The validation cohort had no HLA typing available for a later analysis, so co-occurrence within that cohort was assessed over all 120 or so repertoires. Cytomegalovirus status was reported to be diagnosed by the classifier with high specificity and sensitivity in both the original and validation cohorts. The study listed 150 to 200 TCR beta chains as associated with cytomegalovirus. While some public TCRs were present in many individuals, most TCR sequences turned up only very rarely across donors. The authors suggested that the approach could potentially be generalized to other disease states and immunological phenotypes.

This clonotype was sampled from a woman aged 18-35 years in good health and CMV-seropositive. The sample comprised PBMCs. The chain was built from TRBV23-1 and TRBJ1-5; 5 matching bases give a weak D call of TRBD1. TRBV23-1 is an open reading frame whose function is uncertain. The bases are TGCGCCAGCAGTCTCTGGAGGGGCAGGGAGGGGAGCAGGAGTAGGCAGCCCCAGCATTTT. This codes for CASSLWRGREGSRSRQPQHF.